Included here is one T cell receptor beta chain sequence, with context. Its antigen remains unidentified. TCRdb keeps only in-frame clones here, not all; method: immunoSEQ multiplex PCR. The table shows around 97,000 clones, with approximately 88% occurring only once. The data were taken from a study of T cell responses to AZD1222 COVID-19 vaccine. Study as a whole: Pooled together were second doses at about 4 or about 12 weeks. Study-level points and caveats: Nearly half of the spike-specific TCRs reportedly recognize variant regions that carry no mutations. At baseline, just five to seven AZD1222 recipients tested seropositive. Two doses of AZD1222 preceded a rise in Spike-specific TCR breadth and depth.

Sequencing used peripheral blood, obtained on day 0 of AZD1222 vaccination. The sequence derives from an adult in good health.

The CDR3 loop is CASSPQATGEQYF. The CDR3 DNA reads TGTGCCAGCAGCCCCCAGGCGACGGGCGAGCAGTACTTC. The chain joins TRBV7-2 to TRBJ2-7; D is undetermined. V shed 5 bases and J shed 6 bases, with 14 bases lying between them. This CDR3 spans 13 amino acids. Looked up from germline, CDR1 is SGHTA and CDR2 is FQGNSA.